This T cell receptor (beta chain) was found in a study of beta chain features in type 1 diabetes. Across the whole study: Patients shared similar age, gender and cell yields with healthy donors. The study, taken as a whole, reports: Naive, central memory and Treg TCRB repertoires appeared more alike in patients than in healthy donors. More deletions and fewer insertions at VDJ junctions were found in patients with type 1 diabetes.

Sequenced material consisted of expressed TCRB transcripts (all of the isolated RNA was reverse transcribed). The method was immunoSEQ multiplex PCR; TCRdb's version includes in-frame clones alone and lacks a portion of them. The table shows roughly 370,000 clones, with 14% occurring only once. The table lists this clone with a few counts. Its antigen is unidentified. Germline V CDR1 and CDR2: LGHNA, YSLEER. The CDR3 totals 14 residues. V shed 3 bases, J shed 4 bases, and the junction held 2 bases outside the gene matches. The sequence was collected from a man under 40 in good health. The chain is built from TRBV4-3 and TRBJ2-1; 8 nucleotides agree with TRBD2. Sequencing was performed on naive CD4+ T cells from blood. DNA for the CDR3: TGCGCCAGCAGCCATGGACTAGCTTACAATGAGCAGTTCTTC. It codes for CASSHGLAYNEQFF.